The clone carrying this T cell receptor (beta chain) was counted between two and nine times. Expressed TCRB transcripts got sequenced, as all isolated RNA was reverse transcribed. Libraries were prepared by immunoSEQ multiplex PCR; TCRdb keeps only in-frame clonotypes and omits some of them. The sample contains fewer than 900,000 clones, 17% of which appear only once. The record originates from a study of beta chain features in type 1 diabetes. Germline CDR1 is SGHAT and CDR2 is FQNNGV. This CDR3 is built from 15 residues. Trimming pared 7 bases from V and 2 bases from J, leaving 18 bases between. The sequence derives from a young woman in good health. Sequences were obtained from naive CD4+ T cells from blood. This chain connects TRBV11-2 to TRBJ2-7; D may correspond to TRBD1 or TRBD2 (5 bases each). DNA for the CDR3: TGTGCCAGCACCTCCCCCTGGGGGTTAACCTACGAGCAGTACTTC. Translation: CASTSPWGLTYEQYF.